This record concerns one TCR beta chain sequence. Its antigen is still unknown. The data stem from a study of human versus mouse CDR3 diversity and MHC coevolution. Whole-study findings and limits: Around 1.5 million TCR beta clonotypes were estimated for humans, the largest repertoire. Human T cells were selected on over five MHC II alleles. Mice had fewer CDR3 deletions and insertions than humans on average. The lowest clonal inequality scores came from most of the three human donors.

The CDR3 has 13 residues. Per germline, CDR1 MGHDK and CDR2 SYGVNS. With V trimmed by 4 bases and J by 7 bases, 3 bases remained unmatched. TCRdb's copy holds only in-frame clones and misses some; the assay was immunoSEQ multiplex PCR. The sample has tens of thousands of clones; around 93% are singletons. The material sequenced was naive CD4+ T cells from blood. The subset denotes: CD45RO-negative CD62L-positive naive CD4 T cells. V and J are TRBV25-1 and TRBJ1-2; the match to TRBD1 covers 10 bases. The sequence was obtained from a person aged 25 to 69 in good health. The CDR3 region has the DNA TGTGCCAGCAGTGGGACAGGGGGATCTGGCTACACCTTC. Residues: CASSGTGGSGYTF.